This T cell receptor (beta chain) was documented in a study of blood T cells in healthy people across ages. Primed by a sample-barcoded 5' primer and a J-beta primer mix, a second PCR proceeded for about 6 to 11 cycles. MiXCR, run by TCRdb on the 5' RACE reads, gives a single entry per CDR3 protein. The repertoire consists of under 2 million distinct CDR3 sequences, with around 35% occurring once and the leading ten covering around 11%. The CDR3 covers 14 residues. CDR1 is MDHEN and CDR2 is SYDVKM in the germline V gene. Trimming removed 6 bases at V and 5 bases at J, with 17 bases between. Total RNA, at least 6 micrograms per sample, came from PBMCs.

This receptor was obtained from a woman in her twenties or thirties in good health. This chain uses TRBV28 with TRBJ2-7; D tentatively reads TRBD1 or TRBD2 (7 bases each). The material sequenced was blood. CDR3 sequence (DNA): TGTGCCAGCAGGCCTTACCCAGGGGGGGACGAGCAGTACTTC. Translating it yields CASRPYPGGDEQYF.